The next 17 T cell receptor beta chains were all read from a single sample in a study of blood T cell repertoires in COVID-19. Sequenced by immunoSEQ multiplex PCR; TCRdb stores in-frame clones only, minus some. The sample contains 180,000 or so clones, about four fifths of which appear only once. Sequenced sample: PBMCs or T cells enriched from blood (not recorded which). Every receptor here comes from a woman aged 50 to 60 in a cohort exposed to, infected with or recovered from COVID-19 (not recorded which).

In its sample, this clone was seen once. The rearrangement links TRBV28 to TRBJ2-5; 9 bases are a match to TRBD2. The CDR3 is made up of 14 amino acids. Trimming at V came to 2 bases and at J to 4 bases, leaving 2 bases not matched to a gene. The germline gives CDR1 MDHEN, CDR2 SYDVKM. The CDR3 is CASSLRRGGETQYF. CDR3 bases: TGTGCCAGCAGTTTACGGCGGGGGGGAGAGACCCAGTACTTC. The variable domain in full, completed from reference TRBV28 and TRBJ2-5, reads DVKVTQSSRYLVKRTGEKVFLECVQDMDHENMFWYRQDPGLGLRLIYFSYDVKMKEKGDIPEGYSVSREKKERFSLILESASTNQTSMYLCASSLRRGGETQYFGPGTRLLVL.

The gene calls are TRBV7-3 and TRBJ1-1, with D possibly matching TRBD1 (5 bases). This CDR3 spans 14 amino acids. V shed 3 bases and J shed 5 bases, with 13 bases lying between them. Germline CDR1 is SGHTA and CDR2 is FQGTGA. The CDR3 sequence is CASSLTESRTEAFF. DNA for the CDR3: TGTGCCAGCAGCTTGACAGAGTCGCGAACTGAAGCTTTCTTT.

The genes are TRBV3-1 (or the pseudogene TRBV3-2) and TRBJ2-1, with D possibly matching TRBD1 (5 bases). The CDR3 is 16 residues long. CDR1 and CDR2 from the germline V gene are LGHDT and YNNKEL (reference sequence). V gave up 1 base and J gave up 1 base, with 11 bases separating them. CDR3 region: CASSQGTGPSYNEQFF. Here the CDR3 DNA reads TGTGCCAGCAGCCAAGGTACAGGACCTTCCTACAATGAGCAGTTCTTC.

The chain couples TRBV5-1 to TRBJ2-2, with TRBD1 identical over 11 bases. J was trimmed by 2 bases and V by 4 bases; bases with no gene match: 13. The CDR3 sequence is 19 residues long. Per the germline V gene, CDR1 is SGHRS and CDR2 is YFSETQ. The CDR3 region has the DNA TGCGCCAGCAGCCCCGGGACAGGGGGTTTCACCCTTAACACCGGGGAGCTGTTTTTT. Protein product: CASSPGTGGFTLNTGELFF.

The chain uses TRBV30 and TRBJ1-6, with D maybe TRBD1 (6 bases). V shed 3 bases and J shed 5 bases, with 11 bases lying between them. Germline V lookup: CDR1 GTSNPN, CDR2 SVGIG (reference sequence). CDR3 length: 14 residues. The CDR3 bases are TGTGCCTGGAGGAACAGGGAACATAATTCACCCCTCCACTTT. This translates into CAWRNREHNSPLHF.

The chain uses TRBV18 and TRBJ1-2; D is possibly TRBD1 (6 bases). Germline V lookup: CDR1 KGHSH, CDR2 LQKENI. Trimming shortened V by 6 bases and J by 3 bases, and 20 bases separated the two germline ends. This CDR3 spans 16 amino acids. Written as DNA, the CDR3 is TGTGCCAGCTCCGGAATGCAGGGGATTGGGTACTATGGCTACACCTTC. It yields the protein CASSGMQGIGYYGYTF.

This clone was seen only once. CDR3: CASSPGQGNQPQHF. Here the CDR3 DNA reads TGTGCCAGCTCACCGGGACAGGGCAATCAGCCCCAGCATTTT. The V and J genes are TRBV18 and TRBJ1-5; 8 positions agree with TRBD1. Germline V lookup: CDR1 KGHSH, CDR2 LQKENI. Germline trimming cut 3 bases from V and 2 bases from J; bases unmatched to any gene: 0. The CDR3 length is 14 residues.

This clone was recorded only once. This chain links TRBV2 with TRBJ1-4, with TRBD1 identical over 8 bases. V was clipped by 6 bases and J by 0 bases; unmatched bases: 9. The CDR3 loop spans 17 amino acids. CDR1 and CDR2 from the germline V gene are SNHLY and FYNNEI. Here the CDR3 reads CASSKDRGSATNEKLFF. In nucleotides, the CDR3 is TGTGCCAGCAGCAAAGACAGGGGATCAGCAACTAATGAAAAACTGTTTTTT.

The chain employs TRBV5-6 and TRBJ2-7, with TRBD2 matching over 9 bases. With V trimmed by 4 bases and J by 6 bases, 8 bases remained unmatched. The CDR3 totals 14 residues. Germline assignment: CDR1 SGHDT and CDR2 YYEEEE. The DNA of the CDR3 is TGTGCCAGCAGCCTCGGGGCGGGAGGGGGCGAGCAGTACTTC. Residues: CASSLGAGGGEQYF.

V and J are TRBV19 and TRBJ2-1, with D perhaps matching TRBD1 (5 bases). Germline V CDR1 and CDR2: LNHDA, SQIVND (reference sequence). This CDR3 is built from 14 residues. The germline V and J ends were trimmed by 0 bases and 5 bases, with 8 bases remaining between them. The CDR3 here is CASSIEAGNNEQFF. The CDR3 coding sequence is TGTGCCAGTAGTATAGAGGCAGGGAACAATGAGCAGTTCTTC. Full variable domain (outside the CDR3, taken from reference TRBV19 and TRBJ2-1): DGGITQSPKYLFRKEGQNVTLSCEQNLNHDAMYWYRQDPGQGLRLIYYSQIVNDFQKGDIAEGYSVSREKKESFPLTVTSAQKNPTAFYLCASSIEAGNNEQFFGPGTRLTVL.

The J gene is TRBJ1-1, the V gene TRBV7-9, with a possible D match to TRBD1 (6 bases). V shed 4 bases and J shed 1 base, with 13 bases lying between them. Germline V gives CDR1 SEHNR, CDR2 FQNEAQ (reference sequence). CDR3 length: 15 amino acids. CDR3 sequence: CASSYLQGKNTEAFF. The CDR3 DNA sequence: TGTGCCAGCAGCTACCTTCAGGGGAAGAACACTGAAGCTTTCTTT.

The chain uses TRBV7-3 and TRBJ1-5; D is undetermined. CDR1 is SGHTA, CDR2 FQGTGA, per germline. The V gene lost 1 base and the J gene lost 5 bases, with 6 bases spanning the gap. This CDR3 has 13 residues. CDR3 nucleotides: TGTGCCAGCAGCTTAAACCGGGATCAGCCCCAGCATTTT. Protein product: CASSLNRDQPQHF.

In this sample, this clone turned up a few times. The J gene is TRBJ2-7, the V gene TRBV7-9; tentative D call: TRBD2 (6 bases). The CDR3 is 14 amino acids. The V and J ends lost 4 bases and 6 bases respectively, with 16 bases between them. CDR1 SEHNR and CDR2 FQNEAQ come from the germline V gene (reference sequence). The CDR3 sequence is CASSYGTSIGEQYF. CDR3 bases: TGTGCCAGCAGCTACGGGACTTCGATCGGCGAGCAGTACTTC.

This clone was observed once. The rearrangement links TRBV20-1 to TRBJ2-5, with no clear D. The germline gives CDR1 DFQATT, CDR2 SNEGSKA (reference sequence). V lost 7 bases and J 5 bases, leaving 8 bases between the germline ends. CDR3 length: 10 residues. CDR3 region: CSVAGETQYF. The CDR3 DNA reads TGCAGTGTGGCAGGCGAGACCCAGTACTTC.

CDR3 protein: CASSLAGSGTGELFF. CDR3 DNA sequence: TGCGCCAGCAGCTTGGCCGGGTCGGGCACCGGGGAGCTGTTTTTT. J is TRBJ2-2 and V is TRBV5-1; the D is unclear. The CDR3 has 15 residues. Looked up from germline, CDR1 is SGHRS and CDR2 is YFSETQ. V lost 0 bases, J lost 4 bases, and 10 bases lay in between. Drawing the rest from reference TRBV5-1 and TRBJ2-2, the complete variable domain is KAGVTQTPRYLIKTRGQQVTLSCSPISGHRSVSWYQQTPGQGLQFLFEYFSETQRNKGNFPGRFSGRQFSNSRSEMNVSTLELGDSALYLCASSLAGSGTGELFFGEGSRLTVL.

V gene TRBV14 combines with J gene TRBJ2-7, with D tentatively TRBD2 (5 bases). The CDR3 has 12 residues. Germline-derived CDR1 and CDR2 are SGHDN and FVKESK. V shed 4 bases and J shed 8 bases, with 12 bases lying between them. CDR3 sequence (DNA): TGTGCCAGCAGCCCGCGGGTTGAGAAGCAGTACTTC. Its protein product is CASSPRVEKQYF.

The CDR3 DNA reads TGTGCCAGCAGCAACGGGACAGGGTTCCAAGAGACCCAGTACTTC. Its protein product is CASSNGTGFQETQYF. The V call is TRBV11-3, the J call TRBJ2-5; the match to TRBD1 covers 9 bases. The CDR3 is made up of 15 amino acids. Germline loops: CDR1 SGHNT, CDR2 YENEEA. The junction had 5 bases not matched to a gene; V was cut back by 5 bases and J by 1 base.